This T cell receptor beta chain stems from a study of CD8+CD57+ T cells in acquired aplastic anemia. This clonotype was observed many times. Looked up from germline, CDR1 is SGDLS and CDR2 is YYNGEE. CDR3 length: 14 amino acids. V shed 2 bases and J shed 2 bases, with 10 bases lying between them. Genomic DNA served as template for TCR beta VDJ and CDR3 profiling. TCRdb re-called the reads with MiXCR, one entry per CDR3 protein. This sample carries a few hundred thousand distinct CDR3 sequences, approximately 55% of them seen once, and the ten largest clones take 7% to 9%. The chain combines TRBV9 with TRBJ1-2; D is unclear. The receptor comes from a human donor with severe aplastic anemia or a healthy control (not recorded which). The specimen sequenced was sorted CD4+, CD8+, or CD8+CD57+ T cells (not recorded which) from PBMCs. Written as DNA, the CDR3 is TGTGCCAGCAGCGTTACCCCTTTCAACTATGGCTACACCTTC. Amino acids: CASSVTPFNYGYTF.